This TCR beta chain was sequenced during a study of T cells in Graves' hyperthyroidism and ophthalmopathy. Study-level information: Peripheral blood specimens were obtained at initial diagnosis, prior to any treatment.

Subjects aged 18 to 65 presented with newly diagnosed hyperthyroidism of less than 2 months' duration. In making diagnoses, clinical symptoms, serum thyroxine and TRAb, thyroid ultrasound and orbital computed tomography were all used. V was shortened by 2 bases and J by 2 bases, with 8 bases between the two germline ends. This CDR3 has 14 amino acids. The germline CDR1 and CDR2 sequences are SGHKS and YYEKEE (reference sequence). Authors of the study amplified TCR beta CDR3 regions from RNA transcripts. The primer set for the first-round RT-PCR of the TCR CDR3 was HTBI. TCRdb re-called the multiplex PCR reads through MiXCR, storing one row per CDR3 protein. The sample has about 350,000 distinct CDR3 sequences, 11% to 15% seen once.

The chain couples TRBV5-5 to TRBJ1-3; D gene unclear. This TCR was sampled from a woman aged 25 to 45 with Graves' hyperthyroidism. What was sequenced was blood. As DNA, the CDR3 is TGTGCCAGCAGCTTAGGACTCCCTGGAAACACCATATATTTT. Residues: CASSLGLPGNTIYF. Full variable domain (remainder filled in from reference TRBV5-5 and TRBJ1-3): DAGVTQSPTHLIKTRGQQVTLRCSPISGHKSVSWYQQVLGQGPQFIFQYYEKEERGRGNFPDRFSARQFPNYSSELNVNALLLGDSALYLCASSLGLPGNTIYFGEGSWLTVV.